The T cell receptor (beta chain) under discussion was sequenced for a study of blood T cell repertoires in COVID-19. About the study: Material from acute and convalescent COVID-19 was sourced from the United States, Italy and Spain.

Original analysis: Using reference gene primer amplification, nucleated cell counts were estimated. Some clones are missing from TCRdb's copy, which holds only in-frame ones; the method was immunoSEQ multiplex PCR. Clone size and the V and J calls come from that table; the DNA yielded D and trimming. The sample contains roughly 110,000 clones, 85% to 90% of which appear only once. This receptor was obtained from a woman between 55 and 75 years old with COVID-19, enrolled during active disease. Source material: peripheral blood.

CDR3 in DNA: TGTGCCAGCTCACCATCAAACCCGGAGGAGCAGTACTTC. Amino acid sequence: CASSPSNPEEQYF. The V and J genes are TRBV18 and TRBJ2-7; D remains ambiguous. Germline CDR1 reads KGHSH; CDR2 reads LQKENI. CDR3 size: 13 residues. V was trimmed by 2 bases and J by 7 bases, leaving 12 bases between them.